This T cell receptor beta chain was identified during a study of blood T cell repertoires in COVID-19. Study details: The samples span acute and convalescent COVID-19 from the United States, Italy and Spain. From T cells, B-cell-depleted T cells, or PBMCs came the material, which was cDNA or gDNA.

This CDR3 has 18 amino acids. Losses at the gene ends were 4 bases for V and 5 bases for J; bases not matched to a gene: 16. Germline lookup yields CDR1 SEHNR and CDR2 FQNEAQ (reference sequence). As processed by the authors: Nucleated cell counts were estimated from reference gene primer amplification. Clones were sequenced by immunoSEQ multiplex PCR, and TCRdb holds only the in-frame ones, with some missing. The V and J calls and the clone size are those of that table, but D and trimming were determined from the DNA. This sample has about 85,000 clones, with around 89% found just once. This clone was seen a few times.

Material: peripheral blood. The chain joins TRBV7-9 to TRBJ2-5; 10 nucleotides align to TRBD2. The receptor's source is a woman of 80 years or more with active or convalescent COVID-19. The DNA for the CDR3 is TGTGCCAGCAGCTCCTACGGAAATGTCCTAGCGGGAGAGGAGACCCAGTACTTC. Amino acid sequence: CASSSYGNVLAGEETQYF.